The entry that follows covers one T cell receptor (beta chain) sequence. This clone was observed once. What antigen it recognizes has not been identified. The record has no base qualities; no much larger clone is one base away. Participants in the prospective study were enrolled through a virtual design, were aged roughly 18 to 100 years, and lived in roughly 24 United States geographic areas. Cohort assignment in the prospective study relied on participant-reported clinical history from a screening survey and a study questionnaire. A participant counted as exposed if, within 2 weeks of entering the study, that participant had been in contact with someone who had a PCR-confirmed or clinician-diagnosed COVID-19 case. Each participant in the prospective study had whole blood, serum and a nasopharyngeal or oropharyngeal swab collected by mobile phlebotomists. Prospective study participants could optionally give additional blood draws and questionnaires over an approximately 2-month period. Before DNA extraction, prospective study blood samples were shipped either frozen or at room temperature.

CDR1 and CDR2, looked up from the germline V gene, are SGHRS and YFSETQ. Trimming takes 0 bases from V and 0 bases from J, and the germline ends sit 9 bases apart. The CDR3 runs 15 amino acids, cysteine and phenylalanine included. Only the CDR3 DNA is retained, 45 bases long and in frame from the first base. The record originates from a study of blood T cell repertoires in COVID-19 (dated by TCRdb to about 2020). With respect to the entire study: Samples covering the acute and convalescent phases of COVID-19 were provided by collaborators in the United States, Italy and Spain. The material from the prospective study consisted of cDNA or gDNA derived from T cells, B-cell-depleted T cells, or PBMCs. Subjects who had been exposed to COVID-19, were actively infected with it, or had recovered from it provided the deeply sampled blood TCRbeta repertoires that made up the dataset. The repertoires were made available in a free public database intended to serve as a resource for research on the immune response to SARS-CoV-2. Samples were obtained from the ongoing ImmuneRACE study (first 160 participants) and from some 1,200 subjects provided by 6 global collaborators. The sample metadata nearly always contained a de-identified subject ID, COVID-19 status, age in years and sex. Where available, HLA class I and class II types were taken from metadata supplied by the sample provider and were not determined by assay-based typing.

TCRbeta CDR3 regions were amplified from genomic DNA by means of the immunoSEQ Assay, a bias-controlled multiplex PCR. The study's processing was this. The number of nucleated cells in each sample was estimated by amplification of reference gene primers within the assay. To quantify the absolute abundance of each unique TCRbeta CDR3 rearrangement, sequence reads were collapsed and filtered. Productive Simpson clonality was computed per sample as the square root of Simpson's diversity index over productive rearrangements. TCRdb holds this immuneACCESS table with in-frame rearrangements only. Some clones are missing; in checked studies, unresolved V genes explain under half, and the rest has no known cause. The V and J calls and the clone size are those of that table, but D and trimming were determined from the DNA. A total of 200,000 to 250,000 clones appear in this sample, 83% of them only once. About 4.6% of the sample comes from the top ten.

The research as a whole found: Clinical and demographic metadata were provided uncurated, with the amount varying by source and participant.

This TCR was sampled from a woman aged 45-65 years who had been exposed to COVID-19. The V and J genes are TRBV5-1 and TRBJ1-1; the D region possibly corresponds to TRBD1 (5 bases align). Specimen: PBMCs or T cells enriched from blood (not recorded which). The nucleotide sequence reads TGCGCCAGCAGCTTGGTTCAGGGTATGAACACTGAAGCTTTCTTT. This translates into CASSLVQGMNTEAFF. Extended through the reference TRBV5-1 and TRBJ1-1 proteins, this CDR3 yields the full variable domain: KAGVTQTPRYLIKTRGQQVTLSCSPISGHRSVSWYQQTPGQGLQFLFEYFSETQRNKGNFPGRFSGRQFSNSRSEMNVSTLELGDSALYLCASSLVQGMNTEAFFGQGTRLTVV.